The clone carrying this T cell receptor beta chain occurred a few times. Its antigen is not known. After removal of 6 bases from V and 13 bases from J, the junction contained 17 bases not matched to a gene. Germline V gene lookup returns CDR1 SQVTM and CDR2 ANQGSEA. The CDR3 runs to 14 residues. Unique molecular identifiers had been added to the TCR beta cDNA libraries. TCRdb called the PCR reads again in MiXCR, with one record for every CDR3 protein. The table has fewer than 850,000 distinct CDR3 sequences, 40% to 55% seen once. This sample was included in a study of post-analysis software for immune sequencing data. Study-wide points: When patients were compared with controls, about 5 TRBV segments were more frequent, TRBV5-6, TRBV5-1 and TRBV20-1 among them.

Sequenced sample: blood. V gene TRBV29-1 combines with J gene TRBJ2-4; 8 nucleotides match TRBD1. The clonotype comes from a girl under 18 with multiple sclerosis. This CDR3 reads CSVGMRQGMGEQYF. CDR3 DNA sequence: TGCAGCGTCGGGATGAGACAGGGGATGGGGGAGCAGTACTTC.